This T cell receptor (beta chain) was recovered during a study of vaccination and CD4 T cells after COVID-19. Treatment meaning: roughly ten-day PBMC culture with coronavirus spike peptide pools or control peptides (ViraFEST assay). The germline V gene has CDR1 LNHDA and CDR2 SQIVND (reference sequence). V lost 5 bases and J lost 4, with 12 bases in between. CDR3 length: 14 residues. The study sequenced cultured CD4+ T cell DNA using the Oncomine TCR Beta short-read assay. TCRdb reanalysed the PCR reads using MiXCR and keeps one entry per CDR3 protein. The profile shows 8,500 to 10,000 distinct CDR3 sequences, roughly 23% of them singletons. By proportion, this clonotype is medium-sized. The antigen remains undetermined.

The sequence came from a human donor with COVID-19. The source material was cultured CD4+ T cells from blood. V and J are TRBV19 and TRBJ1-5; possible D gene TRBD1, 5 bases. The CDR3 spells CASSPTGPNQPQHF. The CDR3 DNA reads as TGTGCCAGTAGTCCTACGGGGCCGAATCAGCCCCAGCATTTT.